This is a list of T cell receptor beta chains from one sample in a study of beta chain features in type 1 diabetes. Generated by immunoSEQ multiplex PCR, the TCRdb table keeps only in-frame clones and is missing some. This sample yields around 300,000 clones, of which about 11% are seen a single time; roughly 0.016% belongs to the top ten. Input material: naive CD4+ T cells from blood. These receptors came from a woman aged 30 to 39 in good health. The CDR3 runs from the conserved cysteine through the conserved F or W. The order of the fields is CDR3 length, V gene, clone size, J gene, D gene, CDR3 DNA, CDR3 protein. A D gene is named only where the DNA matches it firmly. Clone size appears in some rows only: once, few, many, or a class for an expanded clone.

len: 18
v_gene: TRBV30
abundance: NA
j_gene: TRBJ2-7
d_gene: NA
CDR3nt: TGTGCCTGGAGTGTGGGGGGCACCGGGACAGCACATACCTACGAGCAGTACTTC
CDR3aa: CAWSVGGTGTAHTYEQYF

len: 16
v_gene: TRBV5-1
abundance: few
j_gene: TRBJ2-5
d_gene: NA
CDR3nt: TGCGCCAGCAGCTTTGGGCTAGCAGCGTACCAAGAGACCCAGTACTTC
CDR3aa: CASSFGLAAYQETQYF

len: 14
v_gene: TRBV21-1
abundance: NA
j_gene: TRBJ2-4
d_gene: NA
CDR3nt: TGTGCCAGCAGCATAGAAGGACAGGGACACATTCAGTACTTC
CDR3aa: CASSIEGQGHIQYF

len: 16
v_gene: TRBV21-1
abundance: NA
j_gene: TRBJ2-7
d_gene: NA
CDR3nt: TGTGCCAGCAGCAAAGTGGAATTGGGGCGGTCCGGGGAGCAGTACTTC
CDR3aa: CASSKVELGRSGEQYF

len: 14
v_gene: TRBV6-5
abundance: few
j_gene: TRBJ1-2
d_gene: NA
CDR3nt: TGTGCCAGCAGTACCGAGGTCGGCCGGTCTGGCTACACCTTC
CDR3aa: CASSTEVGRSGYTF

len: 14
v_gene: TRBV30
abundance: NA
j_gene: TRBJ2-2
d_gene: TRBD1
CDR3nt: TGTGCCTGGGGGGGACAGGGGAACACCGGGGAGCTGTTTTTT
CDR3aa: CAWGGQGNTGELFF

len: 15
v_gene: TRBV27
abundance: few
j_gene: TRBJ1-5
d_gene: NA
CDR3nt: TGTGCCAGCAGGCAGGCCCAAAATAGCAATCAGCCCCAGCATTTT
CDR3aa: CASRQAQNSNQPQHF

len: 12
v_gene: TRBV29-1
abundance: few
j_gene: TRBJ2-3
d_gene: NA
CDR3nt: TGCAGCCAGGGCCAGTCCACAGATACGCAGTATTTT
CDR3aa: CSQGQSTDTQYF

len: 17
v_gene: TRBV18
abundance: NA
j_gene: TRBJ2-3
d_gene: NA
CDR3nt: TGTGCCAGCTCACCACCGTCTGTCAGGGTGAGCACAGATACGCAGTATTTT
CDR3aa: CASSPPSVRVSTDTQYF

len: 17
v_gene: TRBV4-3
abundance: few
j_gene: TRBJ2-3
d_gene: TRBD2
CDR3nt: TGCGCCAGCAGCCAAAGGACTAGCGGGAGGGTGGGAGATACGCAGTATTTT
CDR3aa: CASSQRTSGRVGDTQYF

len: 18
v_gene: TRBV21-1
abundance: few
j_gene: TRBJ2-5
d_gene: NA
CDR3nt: TGTGCCCGCAGATTAGGGGGACACCCGAACGAGAAACAAGAGACCCAGTACTTC
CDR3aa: CARRLGGHPNEKQETQYF

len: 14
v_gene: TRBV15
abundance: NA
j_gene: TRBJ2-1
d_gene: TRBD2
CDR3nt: TGTGCCACCAGCAGCCGAAGGACTAGGGATGAGCAGTTCTTC
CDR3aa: CATSSRRTRDEQFF

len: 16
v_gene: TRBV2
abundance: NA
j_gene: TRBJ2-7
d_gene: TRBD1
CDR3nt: TGTGCCAGCAGTGAAACCGACAGGGCCCGGACCTACGAGCAGTACTTC
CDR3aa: CASSETDRARTYEQYF

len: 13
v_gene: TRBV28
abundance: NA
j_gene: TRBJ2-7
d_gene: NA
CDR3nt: TGTGCCAGCAGTTTATCGTTTATGCGCGAGCAGTACTTC
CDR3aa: CASSLSFMREQYF

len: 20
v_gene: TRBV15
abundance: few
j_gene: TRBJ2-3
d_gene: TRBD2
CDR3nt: TGTGCCACCAGCAGAAAGGGAGGGCTCGGGACTAGGGTTAGCACAGATACGCAGTATTTT
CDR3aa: CATSRKGGLGTRVSTDTQYF

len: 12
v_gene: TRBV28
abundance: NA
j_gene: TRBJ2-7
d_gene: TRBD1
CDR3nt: TGTGCCAGCAGGGCTACAGGGGGCGAGCAGTACTTC
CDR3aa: CASRATGGEQYF

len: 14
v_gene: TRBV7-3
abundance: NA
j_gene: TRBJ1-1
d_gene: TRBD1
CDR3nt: TGTGCCAGCAGCCCCACAGGGGGCAACACTGAAGCTTTCTTT
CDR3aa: CASSPTGGNTEAFF

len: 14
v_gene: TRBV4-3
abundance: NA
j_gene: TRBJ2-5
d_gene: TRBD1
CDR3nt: TGCGCTGCTGGGGACAGGGCAGGGGAAGAGACCCAGTACTTC
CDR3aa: CAAGDRAGEETQYF

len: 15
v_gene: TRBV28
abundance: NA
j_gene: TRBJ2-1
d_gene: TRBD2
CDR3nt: TGTGCCAGCACTCCCCCCGCGGGAGGGCCAGATGAGCAGTTCTTC
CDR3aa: CASTPPAGGPDEQFF

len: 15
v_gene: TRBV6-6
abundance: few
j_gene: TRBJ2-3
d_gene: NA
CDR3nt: TGTGCCAGCAGCGACCTTTCGAGGGAGCCAGATACGCAGTATTTT
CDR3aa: CASSDLSREPDTQYF

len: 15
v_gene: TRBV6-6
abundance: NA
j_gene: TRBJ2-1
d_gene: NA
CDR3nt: TGTGCCAGCAGTAAACAGGGGGGGTTGGACAATGAGCAGTTCTTC
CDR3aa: CASSKQGGLDNEQFF

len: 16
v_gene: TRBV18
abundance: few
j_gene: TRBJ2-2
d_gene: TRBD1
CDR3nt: TGTGCCAGCTCACCAGAGGACAGGGTGAACACCGGGGAGCTGTTTTTT
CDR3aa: CASSPEDRVNTGELFF

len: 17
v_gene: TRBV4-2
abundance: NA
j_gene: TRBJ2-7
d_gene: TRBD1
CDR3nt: TGTGCCAGCAGCCAAGCGGCCGTTAGGACAGGGGTCCACGAGCAGTACTTC
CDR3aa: CASSQAAVRTGVHEQYF

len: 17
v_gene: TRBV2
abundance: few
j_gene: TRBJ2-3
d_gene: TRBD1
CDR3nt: TGTGCCAGCAGTGCCGGAACAGGGGTGGGCGGCACAGATACGCAGTATTTT
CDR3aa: CASSAGTGVGGTDTQYF

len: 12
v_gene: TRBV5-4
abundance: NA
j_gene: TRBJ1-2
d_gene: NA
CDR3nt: TGTGCCAGCAGCACGGACAGCTATGGCTACACCTTC
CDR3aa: CASSTDSYGYTF

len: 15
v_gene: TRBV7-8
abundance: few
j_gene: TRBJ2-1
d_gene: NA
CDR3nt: TGTGCCAGCAGCTTAGACTATAGCTCCTACAATGAGCAGTTCTTC
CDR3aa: CASSLDYSSYNEQFF

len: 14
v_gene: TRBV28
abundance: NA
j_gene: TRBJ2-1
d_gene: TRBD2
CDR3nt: TGTGCCAGCAGTTTAGCTAGCGGAAAGAATGAGCAGTTCTTC
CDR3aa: CASSLASGKNEQFF

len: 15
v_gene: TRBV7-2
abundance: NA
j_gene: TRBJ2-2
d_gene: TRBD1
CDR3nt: TGTGCCAGCAGCCAAGACAGGGCCAACACCGGGGAGCTGTTTTTT
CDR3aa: CASSQDRANTGELFF

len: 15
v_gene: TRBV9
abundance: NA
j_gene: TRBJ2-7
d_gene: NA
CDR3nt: TGTGCCAGCAGCGTAGGGCCGGACGTGGGGCCCGAGCAGTACTTC
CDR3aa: CASSVGPDVGPEQYF

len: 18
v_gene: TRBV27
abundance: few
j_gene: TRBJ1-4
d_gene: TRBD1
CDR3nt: TGTGCCAGCAGTCCCAACCGACAGGGAGTCCCGACTAATGAAAAACTGTTTTTT
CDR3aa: CASSPNRQGVPTNEKLFF

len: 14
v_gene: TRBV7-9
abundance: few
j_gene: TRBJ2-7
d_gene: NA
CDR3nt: TGTGCCAGCAGCTTAGCAGGGGTCCTCTACGAGCAGTACTTC
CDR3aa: CASSLAGVLYEQYF

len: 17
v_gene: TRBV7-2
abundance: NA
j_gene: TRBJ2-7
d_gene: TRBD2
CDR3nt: TGTGCCAGCAGCGCTCCGGGACTAGCGGGTTCTCGTTACGAGCAGTACTTC
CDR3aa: CASSAPGLAGSRYEQYF

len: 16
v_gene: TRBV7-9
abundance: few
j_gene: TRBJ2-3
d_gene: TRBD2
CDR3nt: TGTGCCAGCAGCTTAGCCCGCGCGGGAGGGCCAGATACGCAGTATTTT
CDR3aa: CASSLARAGGPDTQYF

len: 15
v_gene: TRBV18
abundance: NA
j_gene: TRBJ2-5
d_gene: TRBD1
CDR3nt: TGTGCCAGCTCACCCCGACAGGGCCCCGGAGAGACCCAGTACTTC
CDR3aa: CASSPRQGPGETQYF

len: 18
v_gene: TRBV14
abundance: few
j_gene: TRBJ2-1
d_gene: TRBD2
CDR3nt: TGTGCCAGCAGCCAAGATTCCAGCGGGAGGCCCTCCTACAATGAGCAGTTCTTC
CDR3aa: CASSQDSSGRPSYNEQFF

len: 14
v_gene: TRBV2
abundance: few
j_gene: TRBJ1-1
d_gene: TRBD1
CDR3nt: TGTGCCAGCGACAGGGGCTTGATGAACACTGAAGCTTTCTTT
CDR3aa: CASDRGLMNTEAFF